Reported below is one TCR beta chain. The antigen is not known. This entry belongs to a study of shared clonotypes between healthy human individuals. The assay was run at deep level. Method: immunoSEQ multiplex PCR; TCRdb's copy keeps in-frame clones and lacks some. The sample carries under 600,000 clones, roughly 79% recorded once. All donors qualified as healthy HIV-negative adults and had experienced no recent acute infections or vaccinations. General study points: Exclusively blood specimens were collected; tissue repertoires likely differ. Clonotype sharing among donors was thought likely to change with sequencing depth.

Sequencing was carried out using PBMCs. This TCR was recovered from a woman in her 40s in good health. Some clones in this sample may be carry-over from other donors' samples.

CDR3 protein: CASSLIVAREGYTF. The CDR3 DNA follows: TGCGCCAGCAGCTTGATAGTAGCCAGGGAAGGCTACACCTTC. This chain links TRBV5-1 with TRBJ1-2; a possible D gene is TRBD1 (5 bases). Trimming removed 1 base at V and 8 bases at J, with 15 bases between. The CDR3 totals 14 residues. The germline gives CDR1 SGHRS, CDR2 YFSETQ.